A single T cell receptor beta chain is shown here with its context. As yet, its antigen is unknown. The record originates from a study of T cell repertoires in cytomegalovirus infection. The CDR3 spans 16 residues. V lost 8 bases, J lost 5 bases, and 21 bases lay in between. The germline gives CDR1 LNHDA, CDR2 SQIVND (reference sequence). TCRdb used MiXCR to reprocess the reads, holding one entry per CDR3 protein. The data contain under 95,000 distinct CDR3 sequences, around 49% of them singletons. The V call is TRBV19, the J call TRBJ1-4; D might be TRBD1 (6 bases). The TCR sequence derives from a human donor in good health (CMV status not recorded). Some clones in this sample may be carry-over from other donors' samples. The source material was CD8+ T cells from cultured PBMCs, sampled from culture after CMV antigen stimulation. Written as DNA, the CDR3 is TGTGCCAGTTCCCCGGAGCGGACAGAACACAATGAAAAACTGTTTTTT. Translation gives CASSPERTEHNEKLFF.